The source of this T cell receptor beta chain is a study of shared T cell receptors in the human thymus. Profiled with immunoSEQ multiplex PCR; TCRdb holds only in-frame clones, not every one. The profile shows hundreds of thousands of clones, roughly 74% of them singletons. The germline V gene encodes CDR1 SEHNR and CDR2 FQNEAQ (reference sequence). Unmatched junction bases numbered 8, after V lost 0 bases and J lost 4 bases. The CDR3 sequence is 16 residues long. The data also belong to a second study, concerning human thymus T cells.

The sample consisted of thymocytes. This rearrangement joins TRBV7-9 to TRBJ1-1, with 7 bases aligning to TRBD1. The TCR comes from a boy in the first two years of life with a congenital heart defect. CDR3 sequence reads: CASSLAEGALGTEAFF. Here the CDR3 DNA reads TGTGCCAGCAGCTTAGCAGAGGGGGCATTAGGCACTGAAGCTTTCTTT. The variable domain in full, completed from reference TRBV7-9 and TRBJ1-1, reads DTGVSQNPRHKITKRGQNVTFRCDPISEHNRLYWYRQTLGQGPEFLTYFQNEAQLEKSRLLSDRFSAERPKGSFSTLEIQRTEQGDSAMYLCASSLAEGALGTEAFFGQGTRLTVV.